Listed here are 16 T cell receptor beta chains from one sample, sequenced in a study of blood T cell repertoires in COVID-19. Some clones are missing from TCRdb's copy, which holds only in-frame ones; the method was immunoSEQ multiplex PCR. Counted here are a few hundred thousand clones, 70% to 90% occurring once; the ten biggest clones make up approximately 5.4%. Sample: PBMCs or T cells enriched from blood (not recorded which). The receptors derive from a woman aged 25 to 45 who had recovered from COVID-19.

The J gene is TRBJ1-2, the V gene TRBV19, with a possible D match to TRBD1 (5 bases). Germline V CDR1 and CDR2: LNHDA, SQIVND (reference sequence). The CDR3 runs 16 residues. Deletions cut 8 bases from V and 1 base from J, with 20 bases between. The CDR3 bases are TGTGCCAGTGAAATTGGAGGGGCGCATAGTAACTATGGCTACACCTTC. Protein: CASEIGGAHSNYGYTF.

The rearrangement uses TRBV6-4 and TRBJ2-5, with a possible D match to TRBD1 (6 bases). Deletions cut 7 bases from V and 5 bases from J, with 17 bases between. Germline V lookup: CDR1 MRHNA, CDR2 SNTAGT. The CDR3 sequence is 14 residues long. In DNA form, the CDR3 reads TGTGCCAGCACCGGGACAATTAAGGGTGAGACCCAGTACTTC. This sequence encodes CASTGTIKGETQYF.

V and J are TRBV5-1 and TRBJ1-2, with 11 bases matching TRBD1. The CDR3 length is 15 residues. V was clipped by 3 bases and J by 2 bases; unmatched bases: 3. Looked up from germline, CDR1 is SGHRS and CDR2 is YFSETQ. The CDR3 is CASSWDRGTNYGYTF. The CDR3 DNA reads as TGCGCCAGCAGCTGGGACAGGGGGACAAACTATGGCTACACCTTC.

This sequence joins TRBV6-1 and TRBJ1-2; D not resolved. V was trimmed by 2 bases and J by 7 bases, leaving 11 bases between them. The CDR3 is made up of 13 amino acids. Germline CDR1 MNHNS, CDR2 SASEGT. The CDR3 region is CASSERGISGYTF. As DNA, the CDR3 is TGTGCCAGCAGTGAACGAGGGATCTCTGGCTACACCTTC.

This chain links TRBV6-5 with TRBJ1-1, with 9 nucleotides matching TRBD1. The germline gives CDR1 MNHEY, CDR2 SVGAGI. The CDR3 covers 14 residues. J lost 1 base, V lost 8 bases, and 5 bases had no gene match. CDR3 nucleotides: TGTGCCAGCGGCTCGACAGGGGGGAACACTGAAGCTTTCTTT. Its translation: CASGSTGGNTEAFF.

The CDR3 DNA reads TGCGCCAGCAGCTTAGATGAGCGGGGGGGCTTTAATGAGCAGTTCTTC. This translates into CASSLDERGGFNEQFF. The J gene is TRBJ2-1, the V gene TRBV5-1; 10 bases are a match to TRBD2. Germline assignment: CDR1 SGHRS and CDR2 YFSETQ. This CDR3 comprises 16 residues. With V trimmed by 2 bases and J by 7 bases, 9 bases remained unmatched.

This sequence joins TRBV28 and TRBJ1-2; D is possibly TRBD1 (5 bases). Per the germline V gene, CDR1 is MDHEN and CDR2 is SYDVKM. The CDR3 sequence is 17 residues long. The V end lost 6 bases, the J end lost 1 base, and 21 bases lay between the germline ends. CDR3 protein: CASREWRGMGINYGYTF. The CDR3 DNA is TGTGCCAGCAGAGAGTGGCGGGGGATGGGGATTAACTATGGCTACACCTTC.

J is TRBJ1-6 and V is TRBV3-1 (or the pseudogene TRBV3-2); D unclear. V was pared by 1 base and J by 13 bases, with 14 bases between. The germline gives CDR1 LGHDT, CDR2 YNNKEL (reference sequence). The CDR3 sequence is 14 residues long. CDR3 sequence (DNA): TGTGCCAGCAGCCAAGGTGCGGGCCTTGGCCCCCTCCACTTT. It specifies CASSQGAGLGPLHF.

This clone was seen more than once but under ten times. The gene calls are TRBV30 and TRBJ1-1, with D maybe TRBD1 (5 bases). Trimming took 7 bases from V and 3 from J, leaving 12 bases between them. CDR1 is GTSNPN and CDR2 is SVGIG in the germline V gene (reference sequence). The CDR3 extends over 12 amino acids. This CDR3 reads CASRGVHTEAFF. CDR3 DNA sequence: TGTGCCTCGCGGGGGGTCCACACTGAAGCTTTCTTT.

The chain employs TRBV7-9 and TRBJ2-7; D perhaps matches TRBD2 (6 bases). The CDR3 has 13 residues. Germline values: CDR1 SEHNR, CDR2 FQNEAQ (reference sequence). V lost 5 bases and J 3 bases, leaving 11 bases between the germline ends. DNA for the CDR3: TGTGCCAGCAGCCGGGACTCGCTCTACGAGCAGTACTTC. Residues: CASSRDSLYEQYF.

The rearrangement uses TRBV25-1 and TRBJ1-1; D may be TRBD1 (6 bases). The CDR3 contains 14 residues. The V gene's germline CDR1 is MGHDK and CDR2 SYGVNS. V lost 7 bases, J lost 3 bases, and 15 bases lay in between. CDR3 nucleotide sequence: TGTGCCAGCAATCAACAGGGTTGGGACACTGAAGCTTTCTTT. Translated: CASNQQGWDTEAFF. Using reference TRBV25-1 and TRBJ1-1 for the parts outside the CDR3, the full variable domain is EADIYQTPRYLVIGTGKKITLECSQTMGHDKMYWYQQDPGMELHLIHYSYGVNSTEKGDLSSESTVSRIRTEHFPLTLESARPSHTSQYLCASNQQGWDTEAFFGQGTRLTVV.

The chain combines TRBV19 with TRBJ1-4, with D tentatively TRBD1 (6 bases). The germline V and J ends were trimmed by 7 bases and 3 bases, with 21 bases remaining between them. CDR1 and CDR2 from the germline V gene are LNHDA and SQIVND (reference sequence). The CDR3 totals 17 residues. CDR3 region: CASTKYGGRGANEKLFF. The CDR3 DNA reads TGTGCCAGTACCAAGTACGGAGGGAGGGGGGCTAATGAAAAACTGTTTTTT.

This clone was found a few times. V and J are TRBV5-5 and TRBJ1-3; 9 bases map to TRBD1. Germline-derived CDR1 and CDR2 are SGHKS and YYEKEE (reference sequence). The CDR3 is made up of 15 amino acids. V was pared by 4 bases and J by 3 bases, with 5 bases of the junction left unmatched. CDR3 bases: TGTGCCAGCAGCCCAGGACAGGGGTTTGGAAACACCATATATTTT. Its translation is CASSPGQGFGNTIYF.

In this sample, this clone turned up once. The rearrangement uses TRBV6-5 and TRBJ2-1; D is uncertain. This CDR3 is 16 amino acids long. Germline V lookup: CDR1 MNHEY, CDR2 SVGAGI. V was pared by 2 bases and J by 0 bases, with 11 bases between. This chain's CDR3 is CASSYTRFGSYNEQFF. The CDR3 DNA reads as TGTGCCAGCAGTTACACCCGCTTCGGCTCCTACAATGAGCAGTTCTTC.

The chain uses TRBV2 and TRBJ1-5, with 9 bases that match TRBD1. Germline V gives CDR1 SNHLY, CDR2 FYNNEI. Trimming cost V 4 bases and J 0 bases; bases outside gene matches: 4. CDR3 size: 16 residues. CDR3 in amino acids: CASSATGGLSNQPQHF. The CDR3 bases are TGTGCCAGCAGTGCCACAGGGGGCCTTAGCAATCAGCCCCAGCATTTT. Combining the CDR3 with reference TRBV2 and TRBJ1-5 gives the whole variable domain EPEVTQTPSHQVTQMGQEVILRCVPISNHLYFYWYRQILGQKVEFLVSFYNNEISEKSEIFDDQFSVERPDGSNFTLKIRSTKLEDSAMYFCASSATGGLSNQPQHFGDGTRLSIL.

This chain uses TRBV27 with TRBJ2-1, with TRBD2 matching over 7 bases. CDR3 length equals 15 residues. V shed 8 bases and J 4 bases; nucleotides not matched to a gene: 11. Germline CDR1 and CDR2: MNHEY and SMNVEV (reference sequence). CDR3 loop: CASGEAGSEYNEQFF. CDR3 bases: TGTGCCAGCGGCGAAGCGGGGTCCGAGTACAATGAGCAGTTCTTC.